The clone carrying this TCR beta chain was recorded only once. Its antigen is still unknown. The sample comes from a study of T cell responses to AZD1222 COVID-19 vaccine. Study outcomes and limitations: Clonal diversity may have been underestimated in mostly white British donors.

V shed 4 bases and J 6 bases; nucleotides not matched to a gene: 11. The germline V gene encodes CDR1 SGHNT and CDR2 YYREEE (reference sequence). The CDR3 has 15 amino acids. This table comes from immunoSEQ multiplex PCR, and its TCRdb copy is limited to in-frame clones, with some not included. The data contain about 140,000 clones, roughly 92% of them singletons. The receptor's source is an adult who received the AZD1222 COVID-19 vaccine. Sequencing used peripheral blood, obtained 28 days after the second AZD1222 dose. The chain joins TRBV5-4 to TRBJ2-3; 7 bases are shared with TRBD2. Here the CDR3 reads CASSPRAGAVDTQYF. The CDR3 nucleotides read TGTGCCAGCAGCCCGCGCGCGGGAGCGGTGGATACGCAGTATTTT. The whole variable domain, remainder taken from reference TRBV5-4 and TRBJ2-3, is ETGVTQSPTHLIKTRGQQVTLRCSSQSGHNTVSWYQQALGQGPQFIFQYYREEENGRGNFPPRFSGLQFPNYSSELNVNALELDDSALYLCASSPRAGAVDTQYFGPGTRLTVL.